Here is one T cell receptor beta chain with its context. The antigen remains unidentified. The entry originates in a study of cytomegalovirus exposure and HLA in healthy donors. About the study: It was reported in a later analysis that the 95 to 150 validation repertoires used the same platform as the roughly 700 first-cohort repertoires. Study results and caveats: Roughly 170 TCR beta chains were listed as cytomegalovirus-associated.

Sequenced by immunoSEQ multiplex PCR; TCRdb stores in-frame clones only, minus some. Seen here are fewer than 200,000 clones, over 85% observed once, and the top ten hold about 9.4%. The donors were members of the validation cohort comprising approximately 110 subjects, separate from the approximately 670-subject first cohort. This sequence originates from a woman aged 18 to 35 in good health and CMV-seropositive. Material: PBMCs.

CDR3 in DNA: TGCGCCAGCAGTGGGACAGGGGATTCCGGGGAGCTGTTTTTT. Translating it yields CASSGTGDSGELFF. The rearrangement links TRBV10-1 to TRBJ2-2; TRBD1 aligns across 9 bases. Germline V lookup: CDR1 WNHNN, CDR2 SYGVQD (reference sequence). Trimming took 4 bases from V and 6 from J; bases not matched to a gene: 3. The CDR3 runs to 14 residues.